The 20 T cell receptor beta chains below were found in one sample sequenced in a study of blood T cells in healthy people across ages. Using a J-beta primer mix together with a sample-barcoded 5' primer, a second PCR was run for roughly 6 to 12 cycles. TCRdb re-called the 5' RACE reads through MiXCR, storing one row per CDR3 protein. The sample comprises around 800,000 distinct CDR3 sequences, around 68% of which are singletons, and approximately 30% rests with the top ten. Source material: blood. Receptor source: a man aged 25-45 years in good health.

This clonotype was detected a few times. The chain couples TRBV7-6 to TRBJ2-7; 8 bases are a match to TRBD2. The ends lost 6 bases at V and 3 bases at J; junction bases unmatched: 16. This CDR3 is 17 amino acids long. Germline CDR1 SGHVS, CDR2 FNYEAQ. As DNA, the CDR3 is TGTGCCAGCAGACCCTACAGCGGGGGCCCCGGGGGCTACGAGCAGTACTTC. Translated: CASRPYSGGPGGYEQYF. Using reference TRBV7-6 and TRBJ2-7 for the parts outside the CDR3, the full variable domain is GAGVSQSPRYKVTKRGQDVALRCDPISGHVSLYWYRQALGQGPEFLTYFNYEAQQDKSGLPNDRFSAERPEGSISTLTIQRTEQRDSAMYRCASRPYSGGPGGYEQYFGPGTRLTVT.

This chain links TRBV20-1 with TRBJ2-7; D gene ambiguous. Germline V gene data show CDR1 as DFQATT and CDR2 as SNEGSKA (reference sequence). The CDR3 runs 14 residues. V lost 3 bases to trimming and J lost 0 bases, with 12 bases between them. The CDR3 reads CSASGHQTSYEQYF. The CDR3 DNA follows: TGCAGTGCTAGCGGCCACCAAACCTCCTACGAGCAGTACTTC.

V usage is TRBV9 and J usage is TRBJ2-5; 13 nucleotides agree with TRBD2. Germline CDR1 reads SGDLS; CDR2 reads YYNGEE. The V segment lost 4 bases and the J segment 1 base; nucleotides outside the gene matches: 7. The CDR3 has 17 amino acids. The DNA for the CDR3 is TGTGCCAGCAGCACACGGACTAGCGGGGGACTCCAAGAGACCCAGTACTTC. This gives the protein CASSTRTSGGLQETQYF.

The genes are TRBV28 and TRBJ2-5; the match to TRBD1 covers 7 bases. Germline V gene lookup returns CDR1 MDHEN and CDR2 SYDVKM. Losses at the gene ends were 4 bases for V and 4 bases for J; bases not matched to a gene: 6. This CDR3 contains 14 residues. The CDR3 coding sequence is TGTGCCAGCAGTTCGGGACAGAGGGCAGAGACCCAGTACTTC. It is translated as CASSSGQRAETQYF.

J is TRBJ1-2 and V is TRBV30, with a weak D call TRBD1 (5 bases). The CDR3 length is 14 residues. Trimming took 2 bases from V and 4 from J, leaving 14 bases between them. CDR1 GTSNPN and CDR2 SVGIG come from the germline V gene (reference sequence). CDR3 sequence (DNA): TGTGCCTGGAGTCCACAGGCAGGAATCTATGGCTACACCTTC. Translation gives CAWSPQAGIYGYTF. Variable domain in full (rest from reference TRBV30 and TRBJ1-2): SQTIHQWPATLVQPVGSPLSLECTVEGTSNPNLYWYRQAAGRGLQLLFYSVGIGQISSEVPQNLSASRPQDRQFILSSKKLLLSDSGFYLCAWSPQAGIYGYTFGSGTRLTVV.

This chain uses TRBV10-3 with TRBJ2-3; no definite D call. With 7 bases removed from V and 1 base from J, the gap between germline ends came to 9 bases. The CDR3 has 13 residues. Germline CDR1 and CDR2: ENHRY and SYGVKD. This chain's CDR3 is CAITLSGTDTQYF. In DNA, the CDR3 is TGTGCCATCACCCTGAGTGGCACAGATACGCAGTATTTT.

The chain uses TRBV5-1 and TRBJ2-4; 8 bases are a match to TRBD1. The DNA end favors TRBJ2-7, so the J call may be wrong. This CDR3 contains 17 residues. Germline values: CDR1 SGHRS, CDR2 YFSETQ. The CDR3 protein is CASSLEPAGGPTYEQYF. As DNA, the CDR3 is TGCGCCAGCAGCTTGGAGCCCGCAGGGGGCCCTACCTACGAGCAGTACTTC.

This clonotype came up a few times. This rearrangement joins TRBV7-3 to TRBJ2-6; D uncertain. This CDR3 comprises 16 residues. The germline V and J ends were trimmed by 5 bases and 2 bases, with 13 bases remaining between them. Germline V lookup: CDR1 SGHTA, CDR2 FQGTGA. CDR3 nucleotide sequence: TGTGCCAGCAGCAACCCAGAGGCCCCTGGGGCCAACGTCCTGACTTTC. Translating it yields CASSNPEAPGANVLTF.

This chain joins TRBV9 and TRBJ2-7; D uncertain. V shed 0 bases and J shed 1 base, with 5 bases lying between them. The CDR3 covers 13 residues. The germline CDR1 and CDR2 sequences are SGDLS and YYNGEE. Written as DNA, the CDR3 is TGTGCCAGCAGCGTAGATCCTTCCTACGAGCAGTACTTC. Residues: CASSVDPSYEQYF.

This CDR3 is CASSMGQARDEQYF. The CDR3 DNA sequence: TGTGCCAGCAGTATGGGACAGGCCCGGGACGAGCAGTACTTC. This chain connects TRBV27 to TRBJ2-7; 8 bases line up with TRBD1. CDR3 length: 14 residues. V was pared by 5 bases and J by 5 bases, with 8 bases of the junction left unmatched. Germline lookup yields CDR1 MNHEY and CDR2 SMNVEV (reference sequence).

This clonotype occurred once. The chain links TRBV5-5 to TRBJ2-2, with TRBD1 identical over 10 bases. The CDR3 loop spans 18 amino acids. V shed 0 bases, J shed 3 bases, and the junction held 8 bases outside the gene matches. Germline values: CDR1 SGHKS, CDR2 YYEKEE (reference sequence). CDR3 residues: CASSLGKTGTGDTGELFF. The CDR3, as DNA: TGTGCCAGCAGCTTGGGAAAGACCGGGACAGGGGACACCGGGGAGCTGTTTTTT.

Points on this clonotype: It may be a read error: a sequence one base away is much more abundant. The chain combines TRBV6-1 with TRBJ2-7; possibly TRBD1 for D (5 bases). Germline CDR1 and CDR2: MNHNS and SASEGT. The CDR3 covers 13 residues. The V and J ends lost 4 bases and 1 base respectively, with 8 bases between them. CDR3 protein: CASSGTWSYEQYF. The CDR3 region has the DNA TGTGCCAGCAGTGGGACATGGTCCTACGAGCAGTACTTC.

This clonotype was observed a handful of times. The gene calls are TRBV24-1 and TRBJ1-5; 9 bases line up with TRBD1. V gave up 5 bases and J gave up 3 bases; unmatched junction bases: 7. Germline lookup yields CDR1 KGHDR and CDR2 SFDVKD. The CDR3 spans 16 residues. CDR3 residues: CATSAGDRAPNQPQHF. The CDR3 bases are TGTGCCACCAGTGCAGGGGACAGGGCCCCCAATCAGCCCCAGCATTTT.

The chain couples TRBV28 to TRBJ2-1; 8 bases match TRBD2. The CDR3 has 17 amino acids. Germline assignment: CDR1 MDHEN and CDR2 SYDVKM. Trimming at V came to 1 base and at J to 2 bases, leaving 7 bases not matched to a gene. The CDR3 DNA is TGTGCCAGCAGTTTATTTTCGGGGGGGCTTCCCTACAATGAGCAGTTCTTC. Translation: CASSLFSGGLPYNEQFF.

Concerning this clonotype: The junction and the germline gene differ at one end; a read error may be behind it. The V and J genes are TRBV6-1 and TRBJ2-1; D gene ambiguous. The CDR3 contains 14 residues. Germline V gives CDR1 MNHNS, CDR2 SASEGT. CDR3 residues: CASSEPISDNEQFF. CDR3 sequence (DNA): TGTGCCAGCAGTGAGCCCATCTCCGACAATGAGCAGTTCTTC.

The rearrangement uses TRBV20-1 and TRBJ2-5, with a tentative D call TRBD2 (7 bases). The germline V gene encodes CDR1 DFQATT and CDR2 SNEGSKA (reference sequence). This CDR3 contains 14 residues. V was shortened by 6 bases and J by 8 bases, with 22 bases between the two germline ends. CDR3 DNA sequence: TGCAGTGCCCAAGGGGTAGGGGGGGCCCAAACCCAGTACTTC. This encodes CSAQGVGGAQTQYF.

This clonotype was seen a single time. V is TRBV29-1 and J is TRBJ2-3; 8 bases match TRBD1. This CDR3 contains 13 residues. CDR1 is SQVTM, CDR2 ANQGSEA, per germline. Germline trimming cut 7 bases from V and 3 bases from J; bases unmatched to any gene: 6. The CDR3 DNA reads as TGCAGCGCCCCGACAGGGGTGACAGATACGCAGTATTTT. Protein: CSAPTGVTDTQYF.

The genes are TRBV29-1 and TRBJ2-3; TRBD2 agrees at 8 bases. CDR1 is SQVTM and CDR2 is ANQGSEA in the germline V gene. The CDR3 totals 14 residues. The trim removed 4 bases at V and 11 bases at J, leaving 14 bases unmatched. The CDR3 coding sequence is TGCAGCGTTGGCGCAGCGGGGGTCGGCAATGAGCAGTATTTT. Encoded protein: CSVGAAGVGNEQYF.

This clonotype was detected a few times. The chain uses TRBV20-1 and TRBJ2-3, with D perhaps matching TRBD2 (5 bases). Trimming pared 1 base from V and 2 bases from J, leaving 7 bases between. Germline V CDR1 and CDR2: DFQATT, SNEGSKA (reference sequence). CDR3 size: 13 residues. The CDR3 is CSARAGNTDTQYF. The CDR3 bases are TGCAGTGCTAGAGCGGGAAACACAGATACGCAGTATTTT.

The chain couples TRBV5-6 to TRBJ2-1; D is possibly TRBD2 (6 bases). Trimming cost V 0 bases and J 6 bases, with 13 bases left between them. The CDR3 sequence is 15 residues long. The germline gives CDR1 SGHDT, CDR2 YYEEEE. CDR3 in amino acids: CASSLAGELGNEQFF. The CDR3 DNA reads as TGTGCCAGCAGCTTGGCGGGGGAGTTGGGCAATGAGCAGTTCTTC.